The present T cell receptor beta chain was sequenced within a study of spatial heterogeneity in lung cancer. Time point in this sample: sample taken at primary tumor resection. Whole RNA, which was extracted from tumor, nontumor lung tissue or frozen PBMC, was sequenced without any cell sorting. MiXCR was run by TCRdb on the 5' RACE reads, yielding one entry per CDR3 protein. The table has approximately 44,000 distinct CDR3 sequences, around 13% seen once. The sample holds many counts of this clonotype. At one boundary the junction diverges from the germline segment, which might be a read error. Per the germline V gene, CDR1 is SSHAT and CDR2 is FNYEAQ (reference sequence). This CDR3 has 16 residues.

The input for sequencing was PBMCs, taken at surgery. The V gene is TRBV7-7, the J gene TRBJ2-2, with 10 bases that match TRBD2. The source of this sequence is a male donor with early-stage non-small cell lung cancer. CDR3 sequence (DNA): TGTGCTAGCAGCTTGACTAGCGGGCTGAACACCGGGGAGCTGTTTTTT. Protein sequence: CASSLTSGLNTGELFF.